Listed here is a single TCR beta chain. Antigen specificity is unknown. These data come from a study of T cells expressing NK-cell markers. General study points: In more than five donors, dominant CD3+CD56+NKG2C+ clones formed 1.0-7.0% of CD8+ cells.

After re-calling the 5' RACE reads, TCRdb lists one entry per CDR3 protein, DNA absent. Its table lists 400,000 or so distinct CDR3 sequences. CDR1 LGHDT and CDR2 YNNKEL come from the germline V gene (reference sequence). The CDR3 runs to 15 residues. The sequencing input was blood T cells: a sorted CD56 or NKG2C T cell subset, CD4+ or CD8+ T cells, or bulk PBMC T cells (not recorded which). J is TRBJ2-1 and V is TRBV3-1; TCRdb selects TRBD2, and the lack of DNA leaves this call unchecked. The clonotype comes from a woman between 50 and 59 years old in good health. The CDR3 protein is CASSQAGSRGNEQFF.